These T cell receptor beta chains were read from a single sample in a study of cytomegalovirus exposure and HLA in healthy donors. This table comes from immunoSEQ multiplex PCR, and its TCRdb copy is limited to in-frame clones, with some not included. The sample lists tens of thousands of clones; roughly 87% were seen once. The sample taken for sequencing was PBMCs. All receptors derive from a woman aged 40 to 50 in good health and CMV-seropositive. Both conserved end residues are part of each CDR3. Each record gives: J gene, clone size, V gene, CDR3 length, D gene, CDR3 DNA, CDR3 protein. The D gene is left open where the match is weak. The listing skips clone size in some rows; elsewhere it reads once, few, many or a size class.

j_gene: TRBJ1-2; abundance: .; v_gene: TRBV29-1; len: 11; d_gene: TRBD1; CDR3nt: TGCAGCGGGGGACAGGGCTATGGCTACACCTTC; CDR3aa: CSGGQGYGYTF
j_gene: TRBJ2-7; abundance: .; v_gene: TRBV6-6; len: 15; d_gene: .; CDR3nt: TGTGCCAGCAGTGCCACCCAGGGGACCAATGTCGAGCAGTACTTC; CDR3aa: CASSATQGTNVEQYF
j_gene: TRBJ2-3; abundance: .; v_gene: TRBV14; len: 14; d_gene: .; CDR3nt: TGTGCCAGCAGCCAAGTACGGTACACAGATACGCAGTATTTT; CDR3aa: CASSQVRYTDTQYF
j_gene: TRBJ2-1; abundance: .; v_gene: TRBV20-1; len: 11; d_gene: TRBD2; CDR3nt: TGCAGTGCCCGGGGAGGGAATGAGCAGTTCTTC; CDR3aa: CSARGGNEQFF
j_gene: TRBJ1-2; abundance: .; v_gene: TRBV5-6; len: 16; d_gene: .; CDR3nt: TGTGCCAGCAGCTTGCGACAGTACCGACTTAGGGATGGCTACACCTTC; CDR3aa: CASSLRQYRLRDGYTF
j_gene: TRBJ2-1; abundance: .; v_gene: TRBV13; len: 15; d_gene: TRBD1; CDR3nt: TGTGCCAGCAGCCCCCGGGACAGGGGGCCCGTTGAGCAGTTCTTC; CDR3aa: CASSPRDRGPVEQFF
j_gene: TRBJ2-6; abundance: .; v_gene: TRBV6-1; len: 15; d_gene: .; CDR3nt: TGTGCCAGCAGTCTTCAGGGTGCTGGGGCCAACGTCCTGACCTTC; CDR3aa: CASSLQGAGANVLTF
j_gene: TRBJ2-6; abundance: .; v_gene: TRBV28; len: 18; d_gene: TRBD2; CDR3nt: TGTGCCAGCAGTCCTCCGGGGGGGGTGACCTCTGGGGCCAACGTCCTGACTTTC; CDR3aa: CASSPPGGVTSGANVLTF
j_gene: TRBJ2-6; abundance: few; v_gene: TRBV27; len: 17; d_gene: TRBD1; CDR3nt: TGTGCCAGCAATTATGACAGGGGGAGAGCGGGGGCCAACGTCCTGACTTTC; CDR3aa: CASNYDRGRAGANVLTF
j_gene: TRBJ2-5; abundance: .; v_gene: TRBV9; len: 16; d_gene: .; CDR3nt: TGTGCCAGCAGCGTAACCCAGGGGATCCCCGGGGAGACCCAGTACTTC; CDR3aa: CASSVTQGIPGETQYF
j_gene: TRBJ1-4; abundance: .; v_gene: TRBV6-8; len: 12; d_gene: .; CDR3nt: TGTGCCAGCAGCCTAAGTGATGAAAAACTGTTTTTT; CDR3aa: CASSLSDEKLFF
j_gene: TRBJ1-1; abundance: .; v_gene: TRBV9; len: 16; d_gene: .; CDR3nt: TGTGCCAGCAGCGATGGACTAGCCTTAATGAACACTGAAGCTTTCTTT; CDR3aa: CASSDGLALMNTEAFF
j_gene: TRBJ2-7; abundance: .; v_gene: TRBV6-5; len: 12; d_gene: .; CDR3nt: TGTGCCAGCAGTTTAACAGGGTACGAGCAGTACTTC; CDR3aa: CASSLTGYEQYF
j_gene: TRBJ1-4; abundance: .; v_gene: TRBV5-1; len: 14; d_gene: TRBD1; CDR3nt: TGCGCCAGCAGCTTACAGGGGGATCAGGAAAAACTGTTTTTT; CDR3aa: CASSLQGDQEKLFF
j_gene: TRBJ1-2; abundance: .; v_gene: TRBV28; len: 13; d_gene: .; CDR3nt: TGTGCCAGCAGAGGACAGACGATCTATGGCTACACCTTC; CDR3aa: CASRGQTIYGYTF
j_gene: TRBJ1-5; abundance: few; v_gene: TRBV19; len: 16; d_gene: .; CDR3nt: TGTGCCAGTATTCGTGCAGCGGGGGGCGTCAATCAGCCCCAGCATTTT; CDR3aa: CASIRAAGGVNQPQHF
j_gene: TRBJ1-4; abundance: .; v_gene: TRBV21-1; len: 15; d_gene: .; CDR3nt: TGTGCCAGCAGCAATGCGATGGGACTTAGGGAAAAACTGTTTTTT; CDR3aa: CASSNAMGLREKLFF
j_gene: TRBJ2-3; abundance: .; v_gene: TRBV29-1; len: 13; d_gene: .; CDR3nt: TGCAGCGTTCGTGGAGCGAGCACAGATACGCAGTATTTT; CDR3aa: CSVRGASTDTQYF
j_gene: TRBJ2-2; abundance: .; v_gene: TRBV7-3; len: 15; d_gene: .; CDR3nt: TGTGCCAGCAGCTTATCGTCGGGGAACACCGGGGAGCTGTTTTTT; CDR3aa: CASSLSSGNTGELFF
j_gene: TRBJ2-7; abundance: .; v_gene: TRBV7-8; len: 12; d_gene: TRBD1; CDR3nt: TGTGCCAGCGCCCGGGGACAGGAGAGAAGGGGCTTC; CDR3aa: CASARGQERRGF
j_gene: TRBJ2-7; abundance: few; v_gene: TRBV11-2; len: 10; d_gene: TRBD1; CDR3nt: TGTGCCGGGGACAGCGGCGAGCAGTACTTC; CDR3aa: CAGDSGEQYF
j_gene: TRBJ2-7; abundance: .; v_gene: TRBV29-1; len: 11; d_gene: .; CDR3nt: TGCAGCGTACCCGGACAGATCGAGCAGTACTTC; CDR3aa: CSVPGQIEQYF
j_gene: TRBJ2-7; abundance: .; v_gene: TRBV5-6; len: 17; d_gene: TRBD2; CDR3nt: TGTGCCAGCAGCTTGGAGGTAGCGGGAGTCCCCCCCTACGAGCAGTACTTC; CDR3aa: CASSLEVAGVPPYEQYF
j_gene: TRBJ1-1; abundance: .; v_gene: TRBV29-1; len: 12; d_gene: .; CDR3nt: TGCAGTGTGGGGGCCGGGAACACTGAAGCTTTCTTT; CDR3aa: CSVGAGNTEAFF
j_gene: TRBJ1-4; abundance: .; v_gene: TRBV7-9; len: 13; d_gene: .; CDR3nt: TGTGCCAGCAGCTTAAGGTCGGGGGAAAAACTGTTTTTT; CDR3aa: CASSLRSGEKLFF
j_gene: TRBJ2-5; abundance: once; v_gene: TRBV28; len: 12; d_gene: TRBD1; CDR3nt: TGTGCCAGCAGTCCAGGGGGAAAGACCCAGTACTTC; CDR3aa: CASSPGGKTQYF
j_gene: TRBJ2-1; abundance: .; v_gene: TRBV27; len: 16; d_gene: TRBD2; CDR3nt: TGTGCCAGCAGAGGGAGTGGACTAGCGGGAGTCAATGAGCAGTTCTTC; CDR3aa: CASRGSGLAGVNEQFF
j_gene: TRBJ1-3; abundance: few; v_gene: TRBV28; len: 13; d_gene: TRBD1; CDR3nt: TGTGCCACCGGGACAGGGTCTGGAAACACCATATATTTT; CDR3aa: CATGTGSGNTIYF
j_gene: TRBJ1-1; abundance: .; v_gene: TRBV29-1; len: 16; d_gene: .; CDR3nt: TGCAGCGTTGAGGGGGGGCGTGTGGGGAGGGACACTGAAGCTTTCTTT; CDR3aa: CSVEGGRVGRDTEAFF
j_gene: TRBJ1-2; abundance: once; v_gene: TRBV6-6; len: 15; d_gene: TRBD1; CDR3nt: TGTGCCAGCGATCCGGGGACAGGCGCAATGAATGGCTACACCTTC; CDR3aa: CASDPGTGAMNGYTF
j_gene: TRBJ1-2; abundance: .; v_gene: TRBV28; len: 15; d_gene: TRBD1; CDR3nt: TGTGCCAGCAGTTTACTCCGGACAGGGAAGAATGGCTACACCTTC; CDR3aa: CASSLLRTGKNGYTF
j_gene: TRBJ2-3; abundance: .; v_gene: TRBV6-9; len: 16; d_gene: .; CDR3nt: TGTGCCAGCAGTTACGATGGAATCGGGAGCGGGGATACGCAGTATTTT; CDR3aa: CASSYDGIGSGDTQYF